The 17 T cell receptor beta chains listed next were all sequenced from one sample in a study of shared clonotypes between healthy human individuals. Here immunoSEQ multiplex PCR was the method, and the copy in TCRdb shows in-frame clones only, minus some. The repertoire includes approximately 740,000 clones, around 93% of them detected once, and 24% sits in the top ten. CD8 cells classed as naive were CD45RO-negative and positively selected for CCR7, excluding terminally differentiated effector memory CD45RA+ cells. Sequenced material: naive CD8+ T cells sorted from blood. All receptors come from a man aged 25-40 years in good health.

V usage is TRBV6-5 and J usage is TRBJ2-1; 7 positions match TRBD2. This CDR3 is built from 15 residues. V gave up 6 bases and J gave up 3 bases; unmatched junction bases: 8. Germline CDR1 reads MNHEY; CDR2 reads SVGAGI. The CDR3 is CASSPGLLNYNEQFF. The CDR3 region has the DNA TGTGCCAGCAGCCCGGGACTACTTAACTACAATGAGCAGTTCTTC.

The rearrangement joins TRBV19 to TRBJ1-1; D is ambiguous. Looked up from germline, CDR1 is LNHDA and CDR2 is SQIVND (reference sequence). Trimming shortened V by 3 bases and J by 5 bases, and 13 bases separated the two germline ends. This CDR3 has 14 amino acids. The CDR3 coding sequence is TGTGCCAGTAGTATCGCGGGGTATGGGACTGAAGCTTTCTTT. This codes for CASSIAGYGTEAFF.

This clone is a singleton in its sample. V gene TRBV9 combines with J gene TRBJ2-5; no definite D call. Germline V lookup: CDR1 SGDLS, CDR2 YYNGEE. The germline V and J ends were trimmed by 0 bases and 1 base, with 10 bases remaining between them. The CDR3 is 15 residues long. The DNA of the CDR3 is TGTGCCAGCAGCGTAGCTGACGGAAGCCAAGAGACCCAGTACTTC. Encoded protein: CASSVADGSQETQYF.

The chain uses TRBV7-8 and TRBJ2-3; D gene unclear. Trimming removed 0 bases at V and 2 bases at J, with 15 bases between. The CDR3 covers 17 residues. Germline values: CDR1 SGHVS, CDR2 FQNEAQ. The CDR3 protein is CASSLARVGRYTDTQYF. For the CDR3, the DNA is TGTGCCAGCAGCTTAGCGAGAGTAGGAAGGTACACAGATACGCAGTATTTT. The variable domain in full, completed from reference TRBV7-8 and TRBJ2-3, reads GAGVSQSPRYKVAKRGQDVALRCDPISGHVSLFWYQQALGQGPEFLTYFQNEAQLDKSGLPSDRFFAERPEGSVSTLKIQRTQQEDSAVYLCASSLARVGRYTDTQYFGPGTRLTVL.

In nucleotides, the CDR3 is TGCGCCAGCAGCTTGGGGGACAGTCGGCTCAATCAGCCCCAGCATTTT. Protein sequence: CASSLGDSRLNQPQHF. The chain has TRBV5-1 and TRBJ1-5; 7 positions agree with TRBD1. CDR1 SGHRS and CDR2 YFSETQ come from the germline V gene. CDR3 length: 16 residues. The ends lost 0 bases at V and 3 bases at J; junction bases unmatched: 6. Using reference TRBV5-1 and TRBJ1-5 for the parts outside the CDR3, the full variable domain is KAGVTQTPRYLIKTRGQQVTLSCSPISGHRSVSWYQQTPGQGLQFLFEYFSETQRNKGNFPGRFSGRQFSNSRSEMNVSTLELGDSALYLCASSLGDSRLNQPQHFGDGTRLSIL.

Remarks on this clone: Other DNA sequences in this sample translate to the same CDR3. The V gene is TRBV9, the J gene TRBJ1-4, with D perhaps matching TRBD1 (5 bases). Germline V gene data show CDR1 as SGDLS and CDR2 as YYNGEE. Trimming pared 0 bases from V and 0 bases from J, leaving 6 bases between. The length of the CDR3 is 15 residues. DNA for the CDR3: TGTGCCAGCAGCGTAGGGGGGGCAACTAATGAAAAACTGTTTTTT. It specifies CASSVGGATNEKLFF.

The chain recombines TRBV6-4 with TRBJ2-1; D is possibly TRBD1 (5 bases). Germline CDR1 reads MRHNA; CDR2 reads SNTAGT. The V gene lost 3 bases and the J gene lost 9 bases, with 12 bases spanning the gap. The CDR3 covers 13 residues. CDR3 DNA sequence: TGTGCCAGCAGTGATGTTTGGGGCGCTGAGCAGTTCTTC. Translated, it gives CASSDVWGAEQFF.

This clone came up once. The CDR3 DNA reads as TGTGCCAGCAGCTTTGGGTGGGACAGGGAGGGGGCTAGCGGCCCCTACGAGCAGTACTTC. Its translation: CASSFGWDREGASGPYEQYF. The V call is TRBV13, the J call TRBJ2-7, with TRBD1 matching over 9 bases. The CDR3 has 20 amino acids. The V and J ends lost 3 bases and 2 bases, in that order; junction bases with no gene match: 20. The V gene's germline CDR1 is PRHDT and CDR2 FYEKMQ (reference sequence).

The rearrangement links TRBV5-8 to TRBJ2-1, with D maybe TRBD2 (7 bases). Germline assignment: CDR1 SGHTS and CDR2 YDEGEE. The CDR3 length is 14 residues. Between the trimmed V and J ends, which lost 2 bases and 4 bases, there was a span of 10 bases. This CDR3 is CASSLGGVYNEQFF. CDR3 in DNA: TGTGCCAGCAGCTTAGGGGGGGTTTACAATGAGCAGTTCTTC.

V usage is TRBV29-1 and J usage is TRBJ1-3; 7 bases are shared with TRBD1. Per germline, CDR1 SQVTM and CDR2 ANQGSEA. The CDR3 totals 14 residues. V lost 6 bases, J lost 3 bases, and 8 bases stayed unmatched. Here the CDR3 DNA reads TGCAGCGTCGCAACAGGGGAGGGTGGAAACACCATATATTTT. Translated: CSVATGEGGNTIYF.

CDR3 amino acids: CASTPVGVIGGYTF. The CDR3 coding sequence is TGTGCCAGCACCCCCGTTGGAGTCATCGGGGGCTACACCTTC. This sequence joins TRBV27 and TRBJ1-2; D is unclear. The CDR3 is 14 residues long. The germline V gene encodes CDR1 MNHEY and CDR2 SMNVEV (reference sequence). V was pared by 7 bases and J by 8 bases, with 20 bases between.

This chain uses TRBV7-9 with TRBJ2-7; no reliable D call. Trimming pared 8 bases from V and 7 bases from J, leaving 18 bases between. Germline CDR1 is SEHNR and CDR2 is FQNEAQ (reference sequence). The CDR3 length is 13 residues. The chain's CDR3 is CASSHEGSGEQYF. DNA of the CDR3: TGTGCCAGCTCCCATGAAGGATCCGGGGAGCAGTACTTC.

This clone has only one observation. This chain joins TRBV13 and TRBJ2-7; D gene ambiguous. The CDR3 sequence is 14 residues long. Germline V gene lookup returns CDR1 PRHDT and CDR2 FYEKMQ (reference sequence). V dropped 7 bases and J dropped 0 bases, with 13 bases sitting between them. This CDR3 is CASKIRATSYEQYF. CDR3 bases: TGTGCCAGCAAGATACGGGCGACCTCCTACGAGCAGTACTTC.

This chain uses TRBV27 with TRBJ2-7, with 7 bases matching TRBD1. Germline trimming cut 3 bases from V and 4 bases from J; bases unmatched to any gene: 6. This CDR3 comprises 14 residues. Germline CDR1 and CDR2: MNHEY and SMNVEV (reference sequence). CDR3 sequence reads: CASSFLPRGYEQYF. The CDR3 DNA reads TGTGCCAGCAGTTTCCTACCCAGGGGGTACGAGCAGTACTTC.

The gene calls are TRBV5-5 and TRBJ2-6; possible D gene TRBD2, 7 bases. Germline lookup yields CDR1 SGHKS and CDR2 YYEKEE (reference sequence). The V end lost 4 bases, the J end lost 1 base, and 12 bases lay between the germline ends. This CDR3 comprises 16 residues. This CDR3 is CASSPRGGSGANVLTF. In DNA, the CDR3 is TGTGCCAGCAGCCCCAGGGGAGGGTCTGGGGCCAACGTCCTGACTTTC.

The genes are TRBV7-2 and TRBJ1-3, with D hard to call. The germline gives CDR1 SGHTA, CDR2 FQGNSA. This CDR3 is 15 amino acids long. V was cut by 5 bases and J by 0 bases, with 11 bases left in between. The CDR3 sequence: CASSPEVTSGNTIYF. The CDR3 DNA reads as TGTGCCAGCAGCCCAGAGGTCACCTCTGGAAACACCATATATTTT.

The rearrangement uses TRBV7-9 and TRBJ2-7; weak D call: TRBD2 (5 bases). The length of the CDR3 is 12 residues. Trimming stripped 5 bases from V and 9 bases from J, with 14 bases between. CDR1 is SEHNR, CDR2 FQNEAQ, per germline (reference sequence). The CDR3 spells CASSERTRRQYF. The CDR3 nucleotides are TGTGCCAGCAGCGAGCGGACGCGGCGGCAGTACTTC.